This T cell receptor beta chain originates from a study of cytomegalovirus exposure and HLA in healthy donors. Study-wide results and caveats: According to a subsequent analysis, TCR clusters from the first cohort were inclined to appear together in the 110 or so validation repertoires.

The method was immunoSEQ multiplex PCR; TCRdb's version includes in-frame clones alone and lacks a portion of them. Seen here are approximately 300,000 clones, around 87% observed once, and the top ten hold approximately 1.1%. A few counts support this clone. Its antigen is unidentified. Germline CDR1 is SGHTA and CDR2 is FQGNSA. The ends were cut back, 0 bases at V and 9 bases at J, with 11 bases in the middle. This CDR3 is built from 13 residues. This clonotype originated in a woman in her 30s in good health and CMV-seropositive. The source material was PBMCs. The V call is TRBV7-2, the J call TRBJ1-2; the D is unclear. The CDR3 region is CASSLALSRSYTF. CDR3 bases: TGTGCCAGCAGCTTAGCGCTAAGTCGGAGCTACACCTTC.